A single sample gave rise to the 2 T cell receptor beta chains below, sequenced in a study of blood T cell repertoires in COVID-19. Some clones are missing from TCRdb's copy, which holds only in-frame ones; the method was immunoSEQ multiplex PCR. Among about 310,000 clones listed, 80% to 90% were seen once. What was sequenced was peripheral blood. These receptors were obtained from a man aged 50 or older with active or convalescent COVID-19.

V and J are TRBV29-1 and TRBJ2-2, with 15 bases identical to TRBD2. CDR1 is SQVTM, CDR2 ANQGSEA, per germline. V dropped 6 bases and J dropped 5; count of bases not matched to a gene: 10. The CDR3 runs 17 residues. In DNA form, the CDR3 reads TGCAGCGTCTCCGGGACTAGCGGGGGGCCTAGGACCGGGGAGCTGTTTTTT. Encoded protein: CSVSGTSGGPRTGELFF.

The chain combines TRBV15 with TRBJ1-2; D is unresolved. Germline values: CDR1 LNHNV, CDR2 YYDKDF (reference sequence). The V end was cut by 5 bases, the J end by 0 bases, with 13 bases between. This CDR3 spans 15 amino acids. The CDR3 DNA reads TGTGCCACCAGCCTAGGCGGCCCTGCTAACTATGGCTACACCTTC. It yields the protein CATSLGGPANYGYTF.